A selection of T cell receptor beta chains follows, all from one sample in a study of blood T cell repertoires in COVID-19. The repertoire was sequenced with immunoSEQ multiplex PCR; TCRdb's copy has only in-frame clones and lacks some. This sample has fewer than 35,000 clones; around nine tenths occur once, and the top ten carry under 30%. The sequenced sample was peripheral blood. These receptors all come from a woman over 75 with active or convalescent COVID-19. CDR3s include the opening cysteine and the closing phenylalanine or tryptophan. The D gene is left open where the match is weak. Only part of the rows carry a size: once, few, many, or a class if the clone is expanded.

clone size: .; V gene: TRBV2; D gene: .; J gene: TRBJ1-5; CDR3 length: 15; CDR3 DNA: TGTGCCAGCAGTGAAGAAGGGAGGGACAATCAGCCCCAGCATTTT; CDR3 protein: CASSEEGRDNQPQHF
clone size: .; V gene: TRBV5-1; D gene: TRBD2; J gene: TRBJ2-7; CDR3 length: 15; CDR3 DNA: TGCGCCAGCAGTGACGGGACTAGCGGGGTTTACGAGCAGTACTTC; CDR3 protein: CASSDGTSGVYEQYF
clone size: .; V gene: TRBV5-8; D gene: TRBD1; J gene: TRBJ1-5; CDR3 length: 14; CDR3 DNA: TGTGCCAGCAGCGCGGGACAGTACAATCAGCCCCAGCATTTT; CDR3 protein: CASSAGQYNQPQHF
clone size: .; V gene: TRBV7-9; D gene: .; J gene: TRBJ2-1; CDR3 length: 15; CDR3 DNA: TGTGCCACCACTTCAGGTTCGGGGTTCTACAATGAGCAGTTCTTC; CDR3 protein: CATTSGSGFYNEQFF
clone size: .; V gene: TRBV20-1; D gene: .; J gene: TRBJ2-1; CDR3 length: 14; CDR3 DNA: TGCAGTGCTAGTAGTGGCAGTCCCTACAATGAGCAGTTCTTC; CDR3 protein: CSASSGSPYNEQFF
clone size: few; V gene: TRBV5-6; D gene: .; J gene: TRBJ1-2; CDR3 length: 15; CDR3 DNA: TGTGCCAGCAGCTTACATTACCCGAGAGGCTATGGCTACACCTTC; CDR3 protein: CASSLHYPRGYGYTF
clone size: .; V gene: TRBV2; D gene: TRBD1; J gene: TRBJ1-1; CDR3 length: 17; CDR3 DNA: TGTGCCAGCAATGGGGGACCGGACAGGATAGTCAACACTGAAGCTTTCTTT; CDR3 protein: CASNGGPDRIVNTEAFF
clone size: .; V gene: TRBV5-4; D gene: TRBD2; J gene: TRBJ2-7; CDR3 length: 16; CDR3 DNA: TGTGCCAGCAGCTTGGCTCCAGCGGCGGGGGCCTACGAGCAGTACTTC; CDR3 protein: CASSLAPAAGAYEQYF
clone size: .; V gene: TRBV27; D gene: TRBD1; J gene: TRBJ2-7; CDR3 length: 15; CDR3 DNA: TGTGCCAGCAGTTTAAACAGGGGAATTAGATTCGAGCAGTACTTC; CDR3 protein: CASSLNRGIRFEQYF
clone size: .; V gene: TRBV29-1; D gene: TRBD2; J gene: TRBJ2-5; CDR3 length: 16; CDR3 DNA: TGCAGCGTTGAAGACTTGCTAGCGGGGGTACAAGAGACCCAGTACTTC; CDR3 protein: CSVEDLLAGVQETQYF
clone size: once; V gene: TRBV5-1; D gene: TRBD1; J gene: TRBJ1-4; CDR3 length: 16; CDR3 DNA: TGCGCCAGCAGCCAAGGACAGGTCGGTCGAAATGAAAAACTGTTTTTT; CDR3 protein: CASSQGQVGRNEKLFF
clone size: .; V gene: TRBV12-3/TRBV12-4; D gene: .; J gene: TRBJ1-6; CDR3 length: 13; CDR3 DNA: TGTGCCAGCAGTTTTGGAGGAAACGCACCCCTCCACTTT; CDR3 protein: CASSFGGNAPLHF
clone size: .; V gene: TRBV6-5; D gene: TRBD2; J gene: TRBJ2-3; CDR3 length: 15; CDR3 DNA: TGTGCCAGCAGTCGTATAGCGGGGGGCACAGATACGCAGTATTTT; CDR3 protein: CASSRIAGGTDTQYF
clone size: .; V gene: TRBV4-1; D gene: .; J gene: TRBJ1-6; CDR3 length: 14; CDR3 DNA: TGCGCCAGCAGCCTCCGGACAGCCAATTCACCCCTCCACTTT; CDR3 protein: CASSLRTANSPLHF
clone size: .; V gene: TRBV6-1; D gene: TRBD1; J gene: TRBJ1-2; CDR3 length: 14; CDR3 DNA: TGTGCCAGCAGTGAATACGGCAGGGGGAGTGGCTACACCTTC; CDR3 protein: CASSEYGRGSGYTF
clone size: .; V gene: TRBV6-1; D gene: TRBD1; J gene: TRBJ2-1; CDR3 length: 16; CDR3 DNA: TGTGCCAGCAGTGATCCGCAGGGGGCGCTCCACAATGAGCAGTTCTTC; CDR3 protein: CASSDPQGALHNEQFF
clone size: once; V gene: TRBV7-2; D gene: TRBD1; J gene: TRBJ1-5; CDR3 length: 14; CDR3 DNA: TGTGCCAGCAGCTTAGGGGACAGAAATCAGCCCCAGCATTTT; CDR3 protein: CASSLGDRNQPQHF
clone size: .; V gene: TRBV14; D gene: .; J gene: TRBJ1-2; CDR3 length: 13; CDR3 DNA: TGTGCCAGCAGCCTTACAGGGACCTATGGCTACACCTTC; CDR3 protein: CASSLTGTYGYTF
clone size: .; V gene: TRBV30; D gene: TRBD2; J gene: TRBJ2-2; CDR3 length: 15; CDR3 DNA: TGTGCCTGGAGTGTACCAGCGGGGAGCACCGGGGAGCTGTTTTTT; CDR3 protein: CAWSVPAGSTGELFF
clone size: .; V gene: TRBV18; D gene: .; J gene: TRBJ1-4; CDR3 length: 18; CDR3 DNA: TGTGCCAGCTCACCACGTATTCGGAGAGTCGCAACTAATGAAAAACTGTTTTTT; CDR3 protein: CASSPRIRRVATNEKLFF
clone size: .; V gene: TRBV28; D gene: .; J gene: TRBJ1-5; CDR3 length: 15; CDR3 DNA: TGTGCCAGCAGTTCACGGGAAGGCCTTTATCAGCCCCAGCATTTT; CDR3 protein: CASSSREGLYQPQHF
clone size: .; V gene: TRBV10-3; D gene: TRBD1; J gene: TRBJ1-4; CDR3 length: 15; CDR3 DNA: TGTGCCATCAAAGACCGGGACAGCCTTAATGAAAAACTGTTTTTT; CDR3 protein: CAIKDRDSLNEKLFF
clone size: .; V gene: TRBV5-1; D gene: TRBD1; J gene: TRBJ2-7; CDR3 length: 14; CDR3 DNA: TGCGCCAGCACGAGGACAGGGGGTTCCTACGAGCAGTACTTC; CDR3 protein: CASTRTGGSYEQYF